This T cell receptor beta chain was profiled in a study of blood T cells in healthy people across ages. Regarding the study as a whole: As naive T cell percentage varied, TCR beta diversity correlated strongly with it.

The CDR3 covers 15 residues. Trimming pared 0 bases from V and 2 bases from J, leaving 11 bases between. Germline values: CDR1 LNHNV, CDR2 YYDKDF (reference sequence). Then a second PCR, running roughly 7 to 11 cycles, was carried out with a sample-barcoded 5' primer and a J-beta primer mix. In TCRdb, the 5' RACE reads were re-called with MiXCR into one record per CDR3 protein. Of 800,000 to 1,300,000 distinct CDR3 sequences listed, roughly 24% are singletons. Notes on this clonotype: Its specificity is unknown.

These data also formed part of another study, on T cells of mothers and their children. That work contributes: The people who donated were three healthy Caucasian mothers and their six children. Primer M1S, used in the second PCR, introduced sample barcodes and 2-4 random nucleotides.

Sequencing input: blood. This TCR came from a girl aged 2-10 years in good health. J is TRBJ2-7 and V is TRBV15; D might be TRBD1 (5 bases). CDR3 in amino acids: CATSREGAIPYEQYF. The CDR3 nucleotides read TGTGCCACCAGCAGAGAAGGGGCAATCCCCTACGAGCAGTACTTC.